The 25 T cell receptor beta chains below come from one sample, sequenced in a study of blood T cells in healthy people across ages. Primers used in a second PCR of about 6 to 11 cycles were a sample-barcoded 5' primer and a J-beta primer mix. A single record per CDR3 protein comes from TCRdb applying MiXCR to the 5' RACE reads. The sample shows approximately 1.5 million distinct CDR3 sequences, 30% to 40% of them seen only once. The sequenced sample consisted of blood. The origin of the receptors is a woman in her 30s in good health.

The V call is TRBV18, the J call TRBJ1-2; D is possibly TRBD1 (6 bases). Germline V gene data show CDR1 as KGHSH and CDR2 as LQKENI. The CDR3 runs to 14 residues. Trimming cost V 2 bases and J 7 bases, with 14 bases left between them. In nucleotides, the CDR3 is TGTGCCAGCTCACCAAACAGGGATTCGGGTGGCTACACCTTC. As protein: CASSPNRDSGGYTF.

At least ten counts were recorded for this clonotype. The CDR3 DNA is TGTGCCAGCAGCTCGATTAGACTAGCGGGGGCCTACGAGCAGTACTTC. Translation gives CASSSIRLAGAYEQYF. This chain connects TRBV7-9 to TRBJ2-7; 12 bases are a match to TRBD2. This CDR3 comprises 16 residues. Germline V CDR1 and CDR2: SEHNR, FQNEAQ (reference sequence). J lost 2 bases, V lost 4 bases, and 6 bases had no gene match.

This clonotype was seen a handful of times. The chain joins TRBV4-1 to TRBJ2-7; 11 nucleotides align to TRBD1. The CDR3 is 16 residues long. Trimming removed 7 bases from V and 4 bases from J; junction bases left unmatched: 12. Germline values: CDR1 MGHRA, CDR2 YSYEKL. In DNA form, the CDR3 reads TGCGCCAGCATGCCGAAGACCGGGACAGGGGGTTACGAGCAGTACTTC. This translates into CASMPKTGTGGYEQYF.

The CDR3 DNA follows: TGTGCCAGCAGTGAGGACCTCGGGACCGCCTACGAGCAGTACTTC. Its protein is CASSEDLGTAYEQYF. V and J are TRBV6-1 and TRBJ2-7, with D perhaps being TRBD1 or TRBD2 (5 bases each). Germline-derived CDR1 and CDR2 are MNHNS and SASEGT. The CDR3 length is 15 residues. V was shortened by 3 bases and J by 2 bases, with 14 bases between the two germline ends.

The chain combines TRBV5-6 with TRBJ1-4; D possibly corresponds to TRBD1 (6 bases). Germline V CDR1 and CDR2: SGHDT, YYEEEE. Between the trimmed V and J ends, which lost 1 base and 0 bases, there was a span of 10 bases. This CDR3 is built from 16 residues. Here the CDR3 reads CASSLLSGATNEKLFF. Here the CDR3 DNA reads TGTGCCAGCAGCTTGCTCTCAGGGGCAACTAATGAAAAACTGTTTTTT.

The genes are TRBV7-3 and TRBJ2-7; 8 bases align to TRBD2. Per germline, CDR1 SGHTA and CDR2 FQGTGA. This CDR3 has 15 residues. V dropped 5 bases and J dropped 3; count of bases not matched to a gene: 9. As DNA, the CDR3 is TGTGCCAGCAGCCCCCGGGGGGGCGGTAACTACGAGCAGTACTTC. It encodes CASSPRGGGNYEQYF.

CDR3 amino acids: CASSSAPRGRQETQYF. CDR3 nucleotide sequence: TGTGCCAGCAGCTCTGCCCCCAGGGGTCGGCAAGAGACCCAGTACTTC. The genes are TRBV7-9 and TRBJ2-5; a possible D gene is TRBD1 (6 bases). Between the trimmed V and J ends, which lost 4 bases and 2 bases, there was a span of 17 bases. Per the germline V gene, CDR1 is SEHNR and CDR2 is FQNEAQ (reference sequence). The CDR3 sequence is 16 residues long.

For this clonotype: An end of the junction does not agree with germline; a read error may underlie this. The rearrangement links TRBV5-1 to TRBJ1-2, with 8 bases that match TRBD1. The germline V gene has CDR1 SGHRS and CDR2 YFSETQ. This CDR3 has 14 residues. CDR3 in amino acids: CASSLLGQDYGFTF. CDR3 coding DNA: TGCGCCAGCAGCTTGTTGGGACAGGACTATGGCTTCACCTTC.

The CDR3, as DNA: TGTGCCAGCAACCAATACAGGGGTAGTAATGAGCAGTTCTTC. It encodes CASNQYRGSNEQFF. V and J are TRBV6-5 and TRBJ2-1, with TRBD1 identical over 7 bases. This CDR3 is built from 14 residues. Germline V gives CDR1 MNHEY, CDR2 SVGAGI. The junction had 10 bases not matched to a gene; V was cut back by 7 bases and J by 7 bases.

The chain combines TRBV2 with TRBJ1-2, with D tentatively TRBD1 (5 bases). V gave up 6 bases and J gave up 10 bases, with 15 bases separating them. The CDR3 runs to 12 residues. Germline CDR1 SNHLY, CDR2 FYNNEI. The CDR3 DNA follows: TGTGCCAGCAGCCCCCCAGGGTTTGCCTACACCTTC. As protein: CASSPPGFAYTF.

This clonotype appeared many times. The V gene is TRBV7-9, the J gene TRBJ2-5, with D unresolved. V lost 4 bases and J 4 bases, leaving 13 bases between the germline ends. Germline CDR1 is SEHNR and CDR2 is FQNEAQ (reference sequence). CDR3 length: 14 residues. The CDR3 nucleotides are TGTGCCAGCAGCTCGGGCCTGAGAGGAGAGACCCAGTACTTC. Translating it yields CASSSGLRGETQYF.

The chain recombines TRBV9 with TRBJ2-1; maybe TRBD2 (5 bases). The germline gives CDR1 SGDLS, CDR2 YYNGEE. The ends were cut back, 0 bases at V and 4 bases at J, with 17 bases in the middle. CDR3 size: 17 residues. The CDR3, as DNA: TGTGCCAGCAGCGTAGTTCCGCTAATCGGGGTGTACAATGAGCAGTTCTTC. It translates to CASSVVPLIGVYNEQFF.

The table lists this clonotype with a few counts. The genes are TRBV5-1 and TRBJ2-3; D is possibly TRBD2 (5 bases). The CDR3 covers 13 residues. CDR1 is SGHRS, CDR2 YFSETQ, per germline. V was clipped by 3 bases and J by 5 bases, with 10 bases between them. The CDR3 coding sequence is TGCGCCAGCAGCTACGGGGTTGGAGATACGCAGTATTTT. Its protein product is CASSYGVGDTQYF.

The table lists this clonotype with a few counts. This sequence joins TRBV27 and TRBJ1-1; a possible D gene is TRBD1 (5 bases). Germline loops: CDR1 MNHEY, CDR2 SMNVEV (reference sequence). V shed 1 base and J shed 5 bases, with 11 bases lying between them. There are 14 residues in the CDR3. The chain's CDR3 is CASSLLGVGTEAFF. In nucleotides, the CDR3 is TGTGCCAGCAGTTTATTAGGGGTTGGGACTGAAGCTTTCTTT.

The rearrangement uses TRBV11-2 and TRBJ2-7; the match to TRBD1 covers 8 bases. Matching the DNA end better, TRBJ2-5 makes the J call doubtful. Germline V gene lookup returns CDR1 SGHAT and CDR2 FQNNGV. The CDR3 totals 13 residues. In DNA form, the CDR3 reads TGTGCCAGCAGCATACAGGGGGTAGAGACCCAGTACTTC. This sequence encodes CASSIQGVETQYF.

This clonotype showed up just a few times. This chain connects TRBV20-1 to TRBJ2-1, with D uncertain. Germline V lookup: CDR1 DFQATT, CDR2 SNEGSKA (reference sequence). The CDR3 sequence is 13 residues long. The V gene lost 1 base and the J gene lost 6 bases, with 10 bases spanning the gap. The CDR3 reads CSARGGVPNEQFF. CDR3 DNA sequence: TGCAGTGCTAGAGGAGGAGTCCCCAATGAGCAGTTCTTC.

This clonotype was counted between two and nine times. V gene TRBV20-1 combines with J gene TRBJ2-7; TRBD2 aligns across 7 bases. The CDR3 totals 12 residues. V was clipped by 6 bases and J by 5 bases; unmatched bases: 7. Germline V CDR1 and CDR2: DFQATT, SNEGSKA (reference sequence). CDR3 nucleotides: TGCAGTGCCCATGACAGCGGGGACGAGCAGTACTTC. Translated: CSAHDSGDEQYF.

The rearrangement joins TRBV29-1 to TRBJ2-1; D unclear. The CDR3 covers 11 residues. CDR1 and CDR2 (germline): SQVTM, ANQGSEA. V shed 4 bases and J shed 2 bases, with 3 bases lying between them. CDR3 loop: CSVGAYNEQFF. In DNA form, the CDR3 reads TGCAGCGTTGGGGCCTACAATGAGCAGTTCTTC.

The V gene is TRBV5-1, the J gene TRBJ1-4; D gene unclear. CDR3 length: 14 residues. Trimming took 0 bases from V and 8 from J, leaving 11 bases between them. The germline gives CDR1 SGHRS, CDR2 YFSETQ. The CDR3 spells CASSLGGIREKLFF. The CDR3 coding sequence is TGCGCCAGCAGCTTGGGAGGGATTCGGGAAAAACTGTTTTTT.

The table lists this clonotype with a few counts. The chain combines TRBV5-1 with TRBJ1-2; no reliable D call. CDR3 size: 13 residues. Germline V gene sequence: CDR1 SGHRS, CDR2 YFSETQ. V shed 2 bases and J shed 5 bases, with 10 bases lying between them. CDR3 sequence reads: CASSFGQEYGYTF. As DNA, the CDR3 is TGCGCCAGCAGCTTCGGGCAGGAATATGGCTACACCTTC.

The chain couples TRBV6-6 to TRBJ1-5, with D perhaps matching TRBD1 (6 bases). CDR3 length: 13 residues. Between the trimmed V and J ends, which lost 8 bases and 9 bases, there was a span of 17 bases. From germline, CDR1 is MNHNY and CDR2 SVGAGI (reference sequence). The CDR3 here is CASGAAGVSPQHF. The CDR3 DNA is TGTGCCAGCGGGGCGGCAGGGGTTTCGCCCCAGCATTTT.

A word on this clonotype: One base away lies a much larger clone, so this may be a sequencing read error. Since no conserved phenylalanine or tryptophan closes the CDR3, a read error is the likely cause. The chain employs TRBV6-2 or TRBV6-3 and TRBJ2-5, with a weak D call TRBD2 (5 bases). The germline gives CDR1 MNHEY, CDR2 SVGEGT. This CDR3 contains 14 residues. V gave up 0 bases and J gave up 11 bases, with 16 bases separating them. CDR3 in amino acids: CASSYSPGWGEQYV. CDR3 nucleotide sequence: TGTGCCAGCAGTTACTCGCCGGGGTGGGGAGAGCAGTACGTC.

The rearrangement uses TRBV12-3 or TRBV12-4 and TRBJ2-7; TRBD2 agrees at 7 bases. There are 16 residues in the CDR3. J gave up 7 bases and V 2 bases, and 14 bases lay outside the gene matches. The chain's CDR3 is CASSLPPLSGVGEQYF. In nucleotides, the CDR3 is TGTGCCAGCAGTTTACCTCCACTCAGCGGGGTAGGTGAGCAGTACTTC.

V gene TRBV25-1 combines with J gene TRBJ1-5; D remains unclear. V was shortened by 7 bases and J by 7 bases, with 14 bases between the two germline ends. This CDR3 is built from 13 residues. Germline values: CDR1 MGHDK, CDR2 SYGVNS. The CDR3 coding sequence is TGTGCCAGCACCGGAGTAAAAGGACAGCCCCAGCATTTT. Its translation is CASTGVKGQPQHF. Full variable domain (remainder filled in from reference TRBV25-1 and TRBJ1-5): EADIYQTPRYLVIGTGKKITLECSQTMGHDKMYWYQQDPGMELHLIHYSYGVNSTEKGDLSSESTVSRIRTEHFPLTLESARPSHTSQYLCASTGVKGQPQHFGDGTRLSIL.

This clonotype was counted between two and nine times. The rearrangement uses TRBV5-1 and TRBJ1-4; no firm D call. The germline V gene encodes CDR1 SGHRS and CDR2 YFSETQ. The ends were cut back, 2 bases at V and 0 bases at J, with 8 bases in the middle. The CDR3 length is 15 residues. CDR3 loop: CASSFGSATNEKLFF. The DNA of the CDR3 is TGCGCCAGCAGCTTTGGCAGTGCAACTAATGAAAAACTGTTTTTT.